This T cell receptor (beta chain) stems from a study of technical replicates of blood from a few donors. J lost 1 base, V lost 8 bases, and 9 bases had no gene match. From germline, CDR1 is WSHSY and CDR2 SAAADI. CDR3 length: 15 amino acids. This table comes from immunoSEQ multiplex PCR, and its TCRdb copy is limited to in-frame clones, with some not included. This sample has more than 65,000 clones, with approximately 80% found just once. Sequenced: PBMCs. This chain uses TRBV10-2 with TRBJ2-7, with 9 bases lining up with TRBD2. The TCR sequence derives from a human donor in good health. Some clones in this sample may be carry-over from other donors' samples. CDR3 sequence reads: CASRLAGDWSYEQYF. CDR3 coding DNA: TGCGCCAGCCGATTAGCGGGGGATTGGTCCTACGAGCAGTACTTC.